The table lists the clone carrying this T cell receptor (beta chain) with many counts. Antigen: not known. With 9 bases removed from V and 2 bases from J, the gap between germline ends came to 11 bases. The CDR3 is made up of 12 amino acids. CDR1 and CDR2 from the germline V gene are MNHNY and SVGAGI (reference sequence). Alpha and beta libraries were amplified separately from the second PCR onward. Both TRBC1 and TRBC2 were covered by a beta constant-region primer of two equimolar oligonucleotides. Four rounds of PCR amplified the ligated cDNA using nested alpha and beta constant-region primers plus SP2. Ligation attached a single-stranded oligonucleotide with a 12-nucleotide UMI and the SP2 primer to the cDNA 3' end. TCRdb independently ran MiXCR on the UMI-ligation and nested PCR reads; one entry per CDR3 protein. The repertoire holds about 90,000 distinct CDR3 sequences, with roughly 12% as singletons.

This specimen comes from a study of naive and memory T cell subsets. General study findings and limits: Especially in CD8 cells, naive repertoires contained a few larger clonotypes, possibly CD45RA-re-expressing memory cells. Gini index rose across naive, CM, EM and EMRA in CD4 and CD8.

The sample taken for sequencing was naive CD4+ T cells from blood. The clonotype originates from a human donor in good health. This chain uses TRBV6-6 with TRBJ2-7; D unclear. The CDR3 spells CASHSAAYEQYF. In nucleotides, the CDR3 is TGTGCCAGTCATTCAGCAGCCTACGAGCAGTACTTC.